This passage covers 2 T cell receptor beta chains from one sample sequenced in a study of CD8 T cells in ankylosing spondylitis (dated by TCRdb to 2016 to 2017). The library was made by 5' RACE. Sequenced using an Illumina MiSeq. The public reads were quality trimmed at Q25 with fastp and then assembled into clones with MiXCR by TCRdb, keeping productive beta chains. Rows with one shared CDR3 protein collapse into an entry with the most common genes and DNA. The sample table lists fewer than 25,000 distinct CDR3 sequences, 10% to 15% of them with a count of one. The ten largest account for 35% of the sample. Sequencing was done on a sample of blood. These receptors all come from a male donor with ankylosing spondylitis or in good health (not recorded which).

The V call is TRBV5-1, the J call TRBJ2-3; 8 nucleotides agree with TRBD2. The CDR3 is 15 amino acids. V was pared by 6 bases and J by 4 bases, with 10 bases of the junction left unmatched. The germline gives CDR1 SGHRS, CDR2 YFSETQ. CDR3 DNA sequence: TGCGCCAGCACCTCGGGGGGGCTTGACGCAGATACGCAGTATTTT. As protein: CASTSGGLDADTQYF. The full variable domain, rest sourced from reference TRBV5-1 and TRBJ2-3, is KAGVTQTPRYLIKTRGQQVTLSCSPISGHRSVSWYQQTPGQGLQFLFEYFSETQRNKGNFPGRFSGRQFSNSRSEMNVSTLELGDSALYLCASTSGGLDADTQYFGPGTRLTVL.

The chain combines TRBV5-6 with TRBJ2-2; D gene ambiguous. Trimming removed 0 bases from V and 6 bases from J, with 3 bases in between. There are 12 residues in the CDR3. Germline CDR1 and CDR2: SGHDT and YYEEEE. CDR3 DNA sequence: TGTGCCAGCAGCTTGGTTGCCGGGGAGCTGTTTTTT. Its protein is CASSLVAGELFF.